This T cell receptor beta chain is from a study of blood T cells in healthy people across ages. This CDR3 has 17 residues. CDR1 is DFQATT and CDR2 is SNEGSKA in the germline V gene (reference sequence). On this clonotype itself: One junction end disagrees with the germline gene, perhaps due to a read error.

Caucasian, healthy and from Russia, the donors were aged between about 6 and 90. A second roughly 6 to 11 cycle PCR used barcoded and J-beta primers. Paired-end reads containing CDR3 totaled no fewer than 2.5 million for each sample. MiXCR was run by TCRdb on the 5' RACE reads, yielding one entry per CDR3 protein. The table lists 1.4 million to 1.5 million distinct CDR3 sequences, around 39% of them singletons. The chain couples TRBV20-1 to TRBJ2-5; TRBD2 agrees at 10 bases. The end of the DNA is better explained by TRBJ2-7, so the J call may be wrong. This clonotype originated in a woman aged 18-35 years in good health. Sequencing was carried out using blood. The CDR3 reads CSARDSDPSGSSYEQYF. The CDR3 DNA sequence: TGCAGTGCTCGAGACTCCGACCCTAGCGGGAGTTCGTACGAGCAGTACTTC.